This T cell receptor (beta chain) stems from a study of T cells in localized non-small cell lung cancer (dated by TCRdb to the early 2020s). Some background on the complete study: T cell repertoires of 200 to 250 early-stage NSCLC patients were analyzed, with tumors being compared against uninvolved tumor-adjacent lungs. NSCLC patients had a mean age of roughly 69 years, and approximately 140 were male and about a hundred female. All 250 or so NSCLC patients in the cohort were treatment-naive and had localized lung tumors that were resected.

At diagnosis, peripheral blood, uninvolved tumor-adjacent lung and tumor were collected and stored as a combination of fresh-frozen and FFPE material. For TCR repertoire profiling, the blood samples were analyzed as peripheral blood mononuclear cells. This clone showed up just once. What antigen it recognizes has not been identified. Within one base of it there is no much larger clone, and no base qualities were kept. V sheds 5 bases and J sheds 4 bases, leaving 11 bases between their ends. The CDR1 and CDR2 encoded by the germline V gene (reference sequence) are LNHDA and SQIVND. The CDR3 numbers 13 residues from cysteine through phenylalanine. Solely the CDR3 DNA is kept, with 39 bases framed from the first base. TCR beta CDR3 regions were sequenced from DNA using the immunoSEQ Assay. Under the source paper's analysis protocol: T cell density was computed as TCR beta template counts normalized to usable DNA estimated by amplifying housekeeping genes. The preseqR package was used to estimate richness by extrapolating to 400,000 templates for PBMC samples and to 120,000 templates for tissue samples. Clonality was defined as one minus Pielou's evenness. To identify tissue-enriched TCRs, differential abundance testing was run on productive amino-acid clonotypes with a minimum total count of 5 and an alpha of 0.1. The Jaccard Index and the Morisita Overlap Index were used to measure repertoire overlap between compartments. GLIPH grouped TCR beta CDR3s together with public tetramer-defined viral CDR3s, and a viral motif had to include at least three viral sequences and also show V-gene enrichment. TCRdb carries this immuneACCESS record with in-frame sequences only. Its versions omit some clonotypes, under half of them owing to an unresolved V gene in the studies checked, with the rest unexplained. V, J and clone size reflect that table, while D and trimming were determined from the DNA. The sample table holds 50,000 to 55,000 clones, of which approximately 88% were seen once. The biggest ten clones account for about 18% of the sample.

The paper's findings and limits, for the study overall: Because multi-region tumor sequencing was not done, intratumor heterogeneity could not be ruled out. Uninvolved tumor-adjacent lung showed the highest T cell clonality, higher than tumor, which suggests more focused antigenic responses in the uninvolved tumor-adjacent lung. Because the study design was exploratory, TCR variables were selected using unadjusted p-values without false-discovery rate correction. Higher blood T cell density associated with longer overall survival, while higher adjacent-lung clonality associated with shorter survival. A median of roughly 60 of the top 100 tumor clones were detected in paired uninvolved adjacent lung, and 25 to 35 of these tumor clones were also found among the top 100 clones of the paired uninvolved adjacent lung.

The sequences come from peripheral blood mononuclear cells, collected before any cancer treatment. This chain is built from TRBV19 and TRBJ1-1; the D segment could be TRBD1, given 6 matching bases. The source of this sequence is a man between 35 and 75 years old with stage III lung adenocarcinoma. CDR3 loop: CASSYRASTEAFF. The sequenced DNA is TGTGCCAGTAGTTACAGGGCATCCACTGAAGCTTTCTTT.